The clone carrying this T cell receptor beta chain was counted only a few times. Its antigen is not known. Vbeta (60) and Jbeta (13) primers were used in the PCR. The protocol was immunoSEQ multiplex PCR, while the TCRdb copy is restricted to in-frame clones and leaves out a portion. Among approximately 190,000 clones, roughly 77% were seen once, and the ten largest hold about 3%. This entry belongs to a study of cytomegalovirus exposure and HLA in healthy donors. Study-wide points: Cytomegalovirus status was reportedly diagnosed by the classifier with high sensitivity and specificity. In a later analysis, TCR beta V- and J-gene trimming showed a link to a missense DCLRE1C variant.

Germline CDR1 and CDR2: SGHTA and FQGTGA. CDR3 length equals 14 residues. Trimming removed 0 bases at V and 2 bases at J, with 5 bases between. The specimen was PBMCs. The genes are TRBV7-3 and TRBJ2-1; D gene ambiguous. This clonotype was sampled from a man aged 35 to 55 in good health and CMV-seropositive. CDR3 DNA sequence: TGTGCCAGCAGCTTAACGGCCGCCTACAATGAGCAGTTCTTC. Its protein product is CASSLTAAYNEQFF.